The rows below give T cell receptor beta chains drawn from one sample of a study of OX40 agonist ivuxolimab in advanced cancers. The table came from immunoSEQ multiplex PCR; TCRdb's copy has only in-frame clones and leaves some out. The sample includes 41,000 or so clones, 85% of them seen just once. The specimen comprised CD4+ or CD8+ T cells sorted from blood, sampled in a trial of the OX40 agonist ivuxolimab. These receptor sequences come from an adult with an advanced solid tumor such as melanoma, head and neck, liver or kidney cancer. CDR3s include the opening cysteine and the closing phenylalanine or tryptophan. Fields, in order: clone size, V gene, D gene, J gene, CDR3 protein, CDR3 DNA. A D gene is named only where the DNA matches it firmly. Clone size, where shown, is once, few, many, or a class for clones that have expanded.

>.|TRBV11-3|.|TRBJ2-2
CASSPSVYPGPYTGELFF
TGTGCCAGCAGTCCCTCCGTGTACCCAGGGCCGTACACCGGGGAGCTGTTTTTT
>.|TRBV12-5|TRBD2|TRBJ2-5
CASGPGLAGGLETQYF
TGTGCTAGTGGTCCGGGACTAGCGGGAGGGCTAGAGACCCAGTACTTC
>.|TRBV14|.|TRBJ1-2
CASSQDMGPLFSYGYTF
TGTGCCAGCAGCCAAGATATGGGACCCCTTTTCTCCTATGGCTACACCTTC
>.|TRBV7-8|.|TRBJ2-5
CASSLEGTQYF
TGTGCCAGCAGCTTAGAGGGGACCCAGTACTTC
>few|TRBV11-3|.|TRBJ2-1
CASSLEGLNEQFF
TGTGCCAGCAGCTTAGAAGGCCTTAATGAGCAGTTCTTC
>.|TRBV12-5|TRBD2|TRBJ2-1
CASGLVLSRTSGRLTDEQFF
TGTGCTAGTGGTTTGGTGCTCTCCCGGACTAGCGGGAGACTGACTGATGAGCAGTTCTTC
>.|TRBV2|.|TRBJ2-3
CASITQTQDTQYF
TGTGCCAGCATCACACAGACGCAGGATACGCAGTATTTT
>.|TRBV11-2|TRBD2|TRBJ2-3
CASSPPGLAGGPDTQYF
TGTGCCAGCAGCCCACCCGGACTAGCGGGAGGGCCAGATACGCAGTATTTT
>.|TRBV7-9|.|TRBJ2-7
CASSLDGGAGYEQYF
TGTGCCAGCAGCTTAGACGGGGGAGCAGGATACGAGCAGTACTTC
>.|TRBV7-2|TRBD1|TRBJ1-3
CASSWDRGNTIYF
TGTGCCAGCAGCTGGGACAGGGGAAACACCATATATTTT
>.|TRBV7-9|TRBD2|TRBJ2-1
CASSLRRLREIYNEQFF
TGTGCCAGCAGCCTTAGACGGTTGCGGGAGATCTACAATGAGCAGTTCTTC
>.|TRBV7-8|.|TRBJ2-5
CASGRGPRETQYF
TGTGCCAGCGGGAGAGGACCAAGGGAGACCCAGTACTTC
>.|TRBV15|TRBD1|TRBJ2-3
CATSVDRVVDTQYF
TGTGCCACCAGCGTAGACAGGGTGGTAGATACGCAGTATTTT
>once|TRBV29-1|TRBD1|TRBJ2-2
CSVRGTGAGTGELFF
TGCAGCGTCCGGGGTACAGGGGCTGGGACCGGGGAGCTGTTTTTT
>.|TRBV5-4|TRBD2|TRBJ2-3
CASSLGTSGIRTDTQYF
TGTGCCAGCAGCCTGGGGACTAGCGGGATTCGCACAGATACGCAGTATTTT
>.|TRBV7-3|.|TRBJ2-3
CASSLDSMSTDTQYF
TGTGCCAGCAGCTTAGACAGCATGTCCACAGATACGCAGTATTTT
>.|TRBV28|.|TRBJ2-7
CASNWGRRGYEQYF
TGTGCCAGCAACTGGGGACGTAGGGGTTACGAGCAGTACTTC
>once|TRBV4-2|TRBD1|TRBJ1-4
CASSQPPTGGEKLFF
TGTGCCAGCAGCCAACCTCCAACAGGGGGTGAAAAACTGTTTTTT